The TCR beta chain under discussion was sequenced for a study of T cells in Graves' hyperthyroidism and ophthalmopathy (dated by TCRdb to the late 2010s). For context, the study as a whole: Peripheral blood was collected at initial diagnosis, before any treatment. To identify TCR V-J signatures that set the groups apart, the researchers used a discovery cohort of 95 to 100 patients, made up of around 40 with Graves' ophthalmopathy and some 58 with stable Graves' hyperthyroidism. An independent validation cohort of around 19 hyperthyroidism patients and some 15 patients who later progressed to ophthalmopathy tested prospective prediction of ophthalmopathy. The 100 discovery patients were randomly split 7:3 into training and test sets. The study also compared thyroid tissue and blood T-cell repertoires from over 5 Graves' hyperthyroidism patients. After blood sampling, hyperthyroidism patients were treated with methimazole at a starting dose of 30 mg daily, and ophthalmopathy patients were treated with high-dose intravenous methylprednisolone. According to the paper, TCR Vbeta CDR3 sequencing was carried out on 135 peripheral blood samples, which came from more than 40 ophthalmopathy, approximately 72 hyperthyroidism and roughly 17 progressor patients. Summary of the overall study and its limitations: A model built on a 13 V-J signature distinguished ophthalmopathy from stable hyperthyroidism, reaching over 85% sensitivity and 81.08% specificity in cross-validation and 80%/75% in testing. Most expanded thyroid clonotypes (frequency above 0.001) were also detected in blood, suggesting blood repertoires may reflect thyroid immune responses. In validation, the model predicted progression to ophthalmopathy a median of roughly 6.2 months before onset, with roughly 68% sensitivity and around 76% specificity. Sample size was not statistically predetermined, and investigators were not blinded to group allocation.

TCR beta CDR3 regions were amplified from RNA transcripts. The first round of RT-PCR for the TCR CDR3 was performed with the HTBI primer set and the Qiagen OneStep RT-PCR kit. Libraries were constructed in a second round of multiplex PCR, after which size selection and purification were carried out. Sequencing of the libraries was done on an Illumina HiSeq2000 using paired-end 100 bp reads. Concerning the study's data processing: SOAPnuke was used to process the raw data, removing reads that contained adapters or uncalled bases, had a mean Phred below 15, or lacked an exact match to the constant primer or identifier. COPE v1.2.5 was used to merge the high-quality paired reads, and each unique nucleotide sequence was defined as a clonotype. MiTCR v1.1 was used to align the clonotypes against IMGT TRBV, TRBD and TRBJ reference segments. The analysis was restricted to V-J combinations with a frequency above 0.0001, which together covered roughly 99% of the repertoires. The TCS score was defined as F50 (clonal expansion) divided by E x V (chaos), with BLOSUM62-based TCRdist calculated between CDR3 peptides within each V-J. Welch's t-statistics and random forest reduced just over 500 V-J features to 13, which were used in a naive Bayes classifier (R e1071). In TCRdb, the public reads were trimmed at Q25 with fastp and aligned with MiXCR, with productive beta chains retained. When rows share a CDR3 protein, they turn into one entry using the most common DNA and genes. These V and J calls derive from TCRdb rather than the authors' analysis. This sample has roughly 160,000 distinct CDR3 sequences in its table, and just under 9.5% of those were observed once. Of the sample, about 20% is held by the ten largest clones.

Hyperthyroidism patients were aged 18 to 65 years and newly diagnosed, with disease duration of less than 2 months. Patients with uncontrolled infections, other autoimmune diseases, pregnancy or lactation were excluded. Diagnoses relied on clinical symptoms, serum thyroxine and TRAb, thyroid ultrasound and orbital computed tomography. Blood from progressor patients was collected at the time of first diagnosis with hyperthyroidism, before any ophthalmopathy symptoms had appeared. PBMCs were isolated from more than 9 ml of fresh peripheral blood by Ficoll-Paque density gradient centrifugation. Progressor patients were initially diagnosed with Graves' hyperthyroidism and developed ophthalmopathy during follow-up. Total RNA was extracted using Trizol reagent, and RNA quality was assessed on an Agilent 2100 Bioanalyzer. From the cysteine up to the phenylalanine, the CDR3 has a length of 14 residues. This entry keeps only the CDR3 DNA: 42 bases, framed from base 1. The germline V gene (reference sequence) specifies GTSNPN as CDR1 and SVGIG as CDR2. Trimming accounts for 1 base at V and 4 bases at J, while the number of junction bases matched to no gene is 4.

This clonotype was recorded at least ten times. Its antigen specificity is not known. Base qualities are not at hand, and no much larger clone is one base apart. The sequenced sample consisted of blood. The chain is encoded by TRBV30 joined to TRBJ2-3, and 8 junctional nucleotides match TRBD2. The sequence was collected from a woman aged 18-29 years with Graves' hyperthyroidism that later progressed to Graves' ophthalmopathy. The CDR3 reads CAWSAGGPADTQYF. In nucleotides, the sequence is TGTGCCTGGAGTGCGGGGGGGCCTGCAGATACGCAGTATTTT.